These 25 T cell receptor beta chains were sequenced from one sample in a study of cytomegalovirus exposure and HLA in healthy donors. In the PCR, 60 Vbeta and 13 Jbeta primers were used. The assay was immunoSEQ multiplex PCR, and TCRdb's table has in-frame clones only and misses some. Of about 150,000 clones listed, around two thirds are singletons. The sample taken for sequencing was PBMCs. These receptor sequences come from a man aged 18 to 35 in good health and CMV-seropositive.

The rearrangement joins TRBV30 to TRBJ2-7; 7 bases are shared with TRBD1. With 3 bases clipped from V and 6 bases from J, the junction kept 11 bases outside the gene matches. The CDR3 has 14 residues. In germline, CDR1 is GTSNPN, CDR2 SVGIG (reference sequence). CDR3: CAWRPRQGVSEQYF. The DNA of the CDR3 is TGTGCCTGGAGGCCAAGGCAGGGGGTAAGCGAGCAGTACTTC.

This clone showed up just a few times. V gene TRBV29-1 combines with J gene TRBJ2-5; D gene uncertain. V was clipped by 4 bases and J by 1 base, with 4 bases between them. Germline CDR1 SQVTM, CDR2 ANQGSEA. CDR3 length: 11 amino acids. CDR3 in amino acids: CSVGSQETQYF. DNA for the CDR3: TGCAGCGTTGGCAGCCAAGAGACCCAGTACTTC.

The chain links TRBV5-8 to TRBJ1-5, with 11 bases aligning to TRBD1. The CDR3 covers 16 residues. Germline CDR1 SGHTS, CDR2 YDEGEE. J gave up 5 bases and V 4 bases, and 8 bases lay outside the gene matches. The CDR3 DNA reads TGTGCCAGCAGCAGGGGGACAGGGGGGATTGATCAGCCCCAGCATTTT. Translated: CASSRGTGGIDQPQHF.

This chain joins TRBV7-2 and TRBJ2-7, with TRBD1 as a possible D gene (5 bases). V was cut by 0 bases and J by 2 bases, with 8 bases left in between. Germline V CDR1 and CDR2: SGHTA, FQGNSA. CDR3 length: 14 amino acids. The CDR3 is CASSLAATAYEQYF. The CDR3 nucleotides read TGTGCCAGCAGCTTAGCGGCGACAGCCTACGAGCAGTACTTC.

The V gene is TRBV10-2, the J gene TRBJ2-7, with 8 nucleotides matching TRBD1. V dropped 6 bases and J dropped 3; count of bases not matched to a gene: 1. This CDR3 spans 12 amino acids. The germline V gene encodes CDR1 WSHSY and CDR2 SAAADI. Here the CDR3 reads CASRDRGYEQYF. The CDR3 region has the DNA TGCGCCAGCAGAGACAGGGGCTACGAGCAGTACTTC.

The table lists this clone with a few counts. The CDR3 reads CASSLALGANTGELFF. DNA for the CDR3: TGTGCCAGCAGCTTGGCCTTGGGAGCAAACACCGGGGAGCTGTTTTTT. V is TRBV5-6 and J is TRBJ2-2, with a weak D call TRBD2 (5 bases). CDR3 length: 16 amino acids. Trimming left V 0 bases short and J 2 bases short, with 11 bases between. In germline, CDR1 is SGHDT, CDR2 YYEEEE.

The V gene is TRBV2, the J gene TRBJ2-1; D is ambiguous. In germline, CDR1 is SNHLY, CDR2 FYNNEI. The V gene lost 4 bases and the J gene lost 5 bases, with 9 bases spanning the gap. This CDR3 spans 13 amino acids. The DNA for the CDR3 is TGTGCCAGCAGTGTGGAGTCTAACAATGAGCAGTTCTTC. Amino acid sequence: CASSVESNNEQFF.

This chain joins TRBV30 and TRBJ1-5; 10 nucleotides line up with TRBD1. The CDR3 runs 17 residues. Trimming took 5 bases from V and 5 from J; bases not matched to a gene: 15. The germline V gene has CDR1 GTSNPN and CDR2 SVGIG (reference sequence). The CDR3 protein is CAWRRDRGPGKYQPQHF. The CDR3 bases are TGTGCCTGGCGCCGGGACAGGGGCCCAGGGAAATATCAGCCCCAGCATTTT.

The chain links TRBV28 to TRBJ1-2; maybe TRBD1 (5 bases). V was cut by 2 bases and J by 7 bases, with 14 bases left in between. The CDR3 is made up of 14 amino acids. Germline CDR1 reads MDHEN; CDR2 reads SYDVKM. The CDR3 region is CASSLGVGVAGYTF. In DNA, the CDR3 is TGTGCCAGCAGTTTAGGGGTAGGGGTAGCTGGCTACACCTTC.

The gene calls are TRBV6-5 and TRBJ2-2; weak D call: TRBD1 (6 bases). From germline, CDR1 is MNHEY and CDR2 SVGAGI. Trimming shortened V by 2 bases and J by 1 base, and 8 bases separated the two germline ends. This CDR3 contains 15 residues. CDR3 loop: CASSYTGLNTGELFF. CDR3 DNA: TGTGCCAGCAGTTACACAGGGTTGAACACCGGGGAGCTGTTTTTT.

The CDR3 DNA is TGTGCCAGCAGAGAAGACAGGGGGCTTTACGAGCAGTACTTC. Translation gives CASREDRGLYEQYF. The chain recombines TRBV7-8 with TRBJ2-7, with 10 bases aligning to TRBD1. Germline V CDR1 and CDR2: SGHVS, FQNEAQ. This CDR3 has 14 residues. The V segment lost 6 bases and the J segment 4 bases; nucleotides outside the gene matches: 6.

The chain joins TRBV7-9 to TRBJ1-5, with a weak D call TRBD1 (6 bases). V gave up 4 bases and J gave up 3 bases, with 10 bases separating them. Germline V lookup: CDR1 SEHNR, CDR2 FQNEAQ (reference sequence). This CDR3 has 14 residues. DNA of the CDR3: TGTGCCAGCAGCTATACAGGGCCCAATCAGCCCCAGCATTTT. Its translation is CASSYTGPNQPQHF.

This chain joins TRBV4-1 and TRBJ2-7; a weak D match, TRBD1 (5 bases). The germline V gene encodes CDR1 MGHRA and CDR2 YSYEKL. Trimming removed 4 bases from V and 3 bases from J, with 13 bases in between. CDR3 length equals 14 residues. The CDR3 protein is CASSLGDLNYEQYF. The CDR3 nucleotides are TGCGCCAGCAGCCTAGGGGATTTGAACTACGAGCAGTACTTC.

The gene calls are TRBV29-1 and TRBJ2-1; D is possibly TRBD1 (6 bases). The germline CDR1 and CDR2 sequences are SQVTM and ANQGSEA. V shed 6 bases and J shed 3 bases, with 18 bases lying between them. The CDR3 spans 15 residues. The DNA of the CDR3 is TGCAGCGTCAGGGGAAGCGGCGGAGTCTACAATGAGCAGTTCTTC. This translates into CSVRGSGGVYNEQFF.

A word on this clone: Relative to the germline gene, one junction end is altered; a read error may explain this. The CDR3 protein is CASSLVRGGEQYF. The CDR3 coding sequence is TGTGCTAGCAGCTTAGTAAGGGGGGGCGAGCAGTACTTC. This sequence joins TRBV7-7 and TRBJ2-7; possible D gene TRBD2, 7 bases. The CDR3 spans 13 residues. Per germline, CDR1 SSHAT and CDR2 FNYEAQ (reference sequence).

DNA of the CDR3: TGTGCCAGCAGCGGACAGGGTTCGACCGGGGAGCTGTTTTTT. It encodes CASSGQGSTGELFF. The chain has TRBV9 and TRBJ2-2; 7 bases line up with TRBD1. Unmatched junction bases numbered 4, after V lost 3 bases and J lost 5 bases. CDR3 length: 14 amino acids. Per the germline V gene, CDR1 is SGDLS and CDR2 is YYNGEE.

The chain has TRBV9 and TRBJ2-5, with a possible D match to TRBD1 (6 bases). Trimming removed 0 bases from V and 7 bases from J, with 13 bases in between. This CDR3 comprises 14 residues. Germline CDR1 SGDLS, CDR2 YYNGEE. The CDR3 loop reads CASSVAGALGTQYF. DNA of the CDR3: TGTGCCAGCAGCGTAGCAGGGGCGCTAGGGACCCAGTACTTC.

The sample holds one count of this clone. The chain employs TRBV11-1 and TRBJ2-1; 11 nucleotides align to TRBD1. CDR3 length: 16 residues. Germline V CDR1 and CDR2: SGHAT, FQDESV (reference sequence). After removal of 3 bases from V and 9 bases from J, the junction contained 10 bases not matched to a gene. CDR3 sequence reads: CASSLAGQGARSEQFF. In nucleotides, the CDR3 is TGTGCCAGCAGCTTGGCAGGACAGGGGGCGCGAAGTGAGCAGTTCTTC.

The CDR3 DNA follows: TGCGCCAGCAGCCAACCGGGACAGAGCTACAATGAGCAGTTCTTC. This codes for CASSQPGQSYNEQFF. The chain has TRBV4-1 and TRBJ2-1; the match to TRBD1 covers 7 bases. Trimming cost V 2 bases and J 3 bases; bases outside gene matches: 4. The CDR3 sequence is 15 residues long. Germline assignment: CDR1 MGHRA and CDR2 YSYEKL.

This clone was picked up a small number of times. V gene TRBV28 combines with J gene TRBJ2-7, with D tentatively TRBD2 (6 bases). Per the germline V gene, CDR1 is MDHEN and CDR2 is SYDVKM. V gave up 5 bases and J gave up 3 bases, with 14 bases separating them. The CDR3 runs 14 residues. This chain's CDR3 is CASSEGGRYYEQYF. The CDR3 DNA reads as TGTGCCAGCAGTGAGGGAGGTCGCTACTACGAGCAGTACTTC.

Only a few counts were recorded for this clone. This rearrangement joins TRBV29-1 to TRBJ2-1; 9 bases map to TRBD2. This CDR3 spans 13 amino acids. After removal of 4 bases from V and 7 bases from J, the junction contained 5 bases not matched to a gene. Per germline, CDR1 SQVTM and CDR2 ANQGSEA. The CDR3 sequence: CSVAASGENEQFF. The CDR3 DNA reads as TGCAGCGTTGCGGCTAGCGGGGAGAATGAGCAGTTCTTC.

J is TRBJ2-3 and V is TRBV12-2; TRBD2 is the table's D call, not checked against the DNA. TRBV12-2 is a documented pseudogene. This CDR3 has 16 amino acids. The CDR3: CASRHRLAGLTDTQYF. The DNA for the CDR3 is TGTGCAAGTCGCCATCGACTAGCGGGACTCACAGATACGCAGTATTTT.

The chain combines TRBV28 with TRBJ1-5; D is uncertain. V was clipped by 4 bases and J by 4 bases, with 5 bases between them. The CDR3 consists of 12 residues. Germline V gene lookup returns CDR1 MDHEN and CDR2 SYDVKM. In DNA, the CDR3 is TGTGCCAGCAGTTCAGTGAATCAGCCCCAGCATTTT. Amino acids: CASSSVNQPQHF.

This clone came up a few times. The rearrangement uses TRBV5-1 and TRBJ2-3, with D perhaps matching TRBD2 (6 bases). This CDR3 has 12 residues. Looked up from germline, CDR1 is SGHRS and CDR2 is YFSETQ. Trimming pared 3 bases from V and 5 bases from J, leaving 7 bases between. CDR3 coding DNA: TGCGCCAGCAGCTCGGAGGGAGATACGCAGTATTTT. It yields the protein CASSSEGDTQYF.

This chain joins TRBV4-1 and TRBJ1-3; D not resolved. Deletions cut 0 bases from V and 4 bases from J, with 13 bases between. The CDR3 runs 16 residues. Germline CDR1 and CDR2: MGHRA and YSYEKL. The CDR3 DNA is TGCGCCAGCAGCCAAGAGTCGCCGGGGTCGGGAAACACCATATATTTT. Amino acid sequence: CASSQESPGSGNTIYF.